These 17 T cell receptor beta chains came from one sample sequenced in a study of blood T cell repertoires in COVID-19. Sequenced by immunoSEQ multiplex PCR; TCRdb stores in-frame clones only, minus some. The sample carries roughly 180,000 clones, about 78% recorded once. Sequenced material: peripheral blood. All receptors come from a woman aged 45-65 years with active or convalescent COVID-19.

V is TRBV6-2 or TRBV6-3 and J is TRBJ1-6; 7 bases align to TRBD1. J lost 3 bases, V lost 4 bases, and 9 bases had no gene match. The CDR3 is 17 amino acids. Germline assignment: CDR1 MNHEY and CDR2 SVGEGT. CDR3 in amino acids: CASSSNNWDSYNSPLHF. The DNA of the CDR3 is TGTGCCAGCAGTTCGAACAATTGGGACAGCTATAATTCACCCCTCCACTTT.

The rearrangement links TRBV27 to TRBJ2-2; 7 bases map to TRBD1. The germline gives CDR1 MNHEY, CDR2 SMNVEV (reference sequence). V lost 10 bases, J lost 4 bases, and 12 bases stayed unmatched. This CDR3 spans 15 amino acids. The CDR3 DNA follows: TGTGCCACCCAGTTGGGACAGCACACCACCGGGGAGCTGTTTTTT. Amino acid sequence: CATQLGQHTTGELFF.

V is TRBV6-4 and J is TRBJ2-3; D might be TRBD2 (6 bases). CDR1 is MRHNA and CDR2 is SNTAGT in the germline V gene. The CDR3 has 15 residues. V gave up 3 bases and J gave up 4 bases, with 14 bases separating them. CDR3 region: CASSEKWGDSDTQYF. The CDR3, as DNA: TGTGCCAGCAGTGAGAAGTGGGGGGACTCAGATACGCAGTATTTT.

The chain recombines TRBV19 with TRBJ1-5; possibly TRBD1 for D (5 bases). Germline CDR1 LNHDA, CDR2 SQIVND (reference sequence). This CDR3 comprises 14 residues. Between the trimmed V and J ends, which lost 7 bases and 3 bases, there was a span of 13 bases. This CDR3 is CASTPEGNNQPQHF. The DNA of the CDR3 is TGTGCCAGTACCCCGGAGGGGAACAATCAGCCCCAGCATTTT.

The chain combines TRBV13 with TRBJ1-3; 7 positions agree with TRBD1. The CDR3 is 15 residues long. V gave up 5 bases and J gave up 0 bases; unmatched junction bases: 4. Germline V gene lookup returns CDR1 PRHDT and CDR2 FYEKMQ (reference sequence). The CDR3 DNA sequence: TGTGCCAGCAGCGCAGGGGGGCGCTCTGGAAACACCATATATTTT. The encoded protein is CASSAGGRSGNTIYF.

The CDR3 DNA sequence: TGTGCCAGTACCTCAGACAAGATCTACAATGAGCAGTTCTTC. Translation: CASTSDKIYNEQFF. This rearrangement joins TRBV19 to TRBJ2-1; D remains unclear. Germline CDR1 reads LNHDA; CDR2 reads SQIVND (reference sequence). V lost 7 bases and J lost 3, with 13 bases in between. The CDR3 extends over 14 amino acids.

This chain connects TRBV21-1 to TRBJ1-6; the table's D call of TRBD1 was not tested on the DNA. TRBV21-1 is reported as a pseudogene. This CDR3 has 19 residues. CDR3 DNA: TGTGCCAGCAGCAAAGGAAGCCCTTGGGCAGGCACCTATAATTCACCCCTCCACTTT. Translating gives CASSKGSPWAGTYNSPLHF.

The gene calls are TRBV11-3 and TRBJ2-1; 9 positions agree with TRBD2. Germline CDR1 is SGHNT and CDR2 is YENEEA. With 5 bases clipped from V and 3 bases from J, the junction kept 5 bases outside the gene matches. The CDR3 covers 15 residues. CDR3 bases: TGTGCCAGCAGCCCCCGGACTAGCGACTACAATGAGCAGTTCTTC. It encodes CASSPRTSDYNEQFF.

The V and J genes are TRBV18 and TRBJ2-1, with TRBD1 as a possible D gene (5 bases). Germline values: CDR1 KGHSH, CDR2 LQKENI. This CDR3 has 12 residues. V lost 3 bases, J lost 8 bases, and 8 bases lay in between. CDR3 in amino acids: CASSPDTDEQFF. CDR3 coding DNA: TGTGCCAGCTCACCGGACACGGATGAGCAGTTCTTC.

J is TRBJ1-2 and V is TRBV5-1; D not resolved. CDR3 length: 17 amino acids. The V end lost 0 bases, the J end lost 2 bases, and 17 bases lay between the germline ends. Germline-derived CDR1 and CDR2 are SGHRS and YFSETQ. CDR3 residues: CASSLAIGRESNYGYTF. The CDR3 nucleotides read TGCGCCAGCAGCTTGGCCATTGGGAGGGAGTCGAACTATGGCTACACCTTC. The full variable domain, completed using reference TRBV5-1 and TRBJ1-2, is KAGVTQTPRYLIKTRGQQVTLSCSPISGHRSVSWYQQTPGQGLQFLFEYFSETQRNKGNFPGRFSGRQFSNSRSEMNVSTLELGDSALYLCASSLAIGRESNYGYTFGSGTRLTVV.

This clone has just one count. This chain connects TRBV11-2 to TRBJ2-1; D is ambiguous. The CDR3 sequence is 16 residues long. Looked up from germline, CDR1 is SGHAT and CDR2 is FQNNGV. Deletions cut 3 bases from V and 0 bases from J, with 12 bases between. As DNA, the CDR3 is TGTGCCAGCAGCTTGGGCCACGTCAGCTCCTACAATGAGCAGTTCTTC. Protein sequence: CASSLGHVSSYNEQFF. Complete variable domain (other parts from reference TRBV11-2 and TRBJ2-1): EAGVAQSPRYKIIEKRQSVAFWCNPISGHATLYWYQQILGQGPKLLIQFQNNGVVDDSQLPKDRFSAERLKGVDSTLKIQPAKLEDSAVYLCASSLGHVSSYNEQFFGPGTRLTVL.

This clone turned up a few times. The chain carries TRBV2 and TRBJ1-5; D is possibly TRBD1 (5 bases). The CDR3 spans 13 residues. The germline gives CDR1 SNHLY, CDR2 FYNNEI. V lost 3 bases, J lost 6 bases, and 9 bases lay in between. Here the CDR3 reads CASSDRVSQPQHF. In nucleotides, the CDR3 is TGTGCCAGCAGTGACAGGGTATCTCAGCCCCAGCATTTT.

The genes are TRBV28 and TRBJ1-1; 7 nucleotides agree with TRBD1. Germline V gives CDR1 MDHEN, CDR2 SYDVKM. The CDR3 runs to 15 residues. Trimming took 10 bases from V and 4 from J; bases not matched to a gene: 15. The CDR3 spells CATKPPTGVSTEAFF. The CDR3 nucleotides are TGTGCCACCAAGCCCCCTACAGGGGTTTCCACTGAAGCTTTCTTT.

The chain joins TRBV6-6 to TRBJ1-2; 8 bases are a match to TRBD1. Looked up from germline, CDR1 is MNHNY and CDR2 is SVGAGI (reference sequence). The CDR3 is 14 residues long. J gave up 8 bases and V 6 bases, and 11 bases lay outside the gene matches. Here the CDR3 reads CASSLIGQGEGYTF. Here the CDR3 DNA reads TGTGCCAGCAGCCTCATCGGACAGGGAGAAGGCTACACCTTC.

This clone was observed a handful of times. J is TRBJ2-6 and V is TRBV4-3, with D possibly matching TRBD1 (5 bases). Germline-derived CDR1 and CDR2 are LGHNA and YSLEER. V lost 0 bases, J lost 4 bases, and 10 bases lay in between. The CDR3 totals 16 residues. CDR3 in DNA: TGCGCCAGCAGCCAAGATGTACAGGCAGGGGCCAACGTCCTGACTTTC. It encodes CASSQDVQAGANVLTF.

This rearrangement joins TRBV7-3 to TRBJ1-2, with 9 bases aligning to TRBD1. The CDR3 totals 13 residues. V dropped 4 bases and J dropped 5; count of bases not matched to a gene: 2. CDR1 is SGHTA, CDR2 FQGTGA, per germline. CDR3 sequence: CASSSGQGYGYTF. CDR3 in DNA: TGTGCCAGCAGCTCCGGACAGGGGTATGGCTACACCTTC.

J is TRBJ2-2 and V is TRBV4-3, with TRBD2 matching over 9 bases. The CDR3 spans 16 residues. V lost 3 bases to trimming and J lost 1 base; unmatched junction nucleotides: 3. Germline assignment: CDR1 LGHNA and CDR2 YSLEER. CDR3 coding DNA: TGCGCCAGCAGCCACGCTAGCGGGGTGAACACCGGGGAGCTGTTTTTT. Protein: CASSHASGVNTGELFF.